Following are 20 T cell receptor beta chains from one sample sequenced in a study of spatial heterogeneity in lung cancer. Stated time point: sample taken at primary tumor resection. No cell sorting; template was whole RNA from tumor, lung tissue or PBMC. Each CDR3 protein is one row after TCRdb ran MiXCR on the 5' RACE reads. The sample lists 77,000 or so distinct CDR3 sequences, more than 15% occurring once. The material sequenced was PBMCs, taken at surgery. These receptor sequences come from a male donor with early-stage non-small cell lung cancer.

In its sample, this clonotype was seen many times. The V and J genes are TRBV20-1 and TRBJ2-1, with 10 bases aligning to TRBD2. Germline CDR1 DFQATT, CDR2 SNEGSKA (reference sequence). CDR3 size: 17 residues. The junction had 7 bases not matched to a gene; V was cut back by 2 bases and J by 0 bases. The CDR3: CSARPSGRVSSYNEQFF. The CDR3, as DNA: TGCAGTGCTAGACCCAGCGGGAGGGTGAGCTCCTACAATGAGCAGTTCTTC.

V usage is TRBV20-1 and J usage is TRBJ2-2; TRBD1 matches at 7 bases. V trimming: 1 base; J trimming: 4 bases; junction bases outside the gene matches: 9. The germline gives CDR1 DFQATT, CDR2 SNEGSKA (reference sequence). This CDR3 is built from 16 residues. Here the CDR3 DNA reads TGCAGTGCTAGAGCTTCTGGACAGGAGTCCACCGGGGAGCTGTTTTTT. Translating gives CSARASGQESTGELFF.

This clonotype has just a few counts. The chain uses TRBV5-1 and TRBJ2-3, with TRBD2 matching over 12 bases. Germline CDR1 SGHRS, CDR2 YFSETQ. This CDR3 contains 17 residues. Germline trimming cut 4 bases from V and 1 base from J; bases unmatched to any gene: 7. This CDR3 reads CASSPDLAGGGTDTQYF. In nucleotides, the CDR3 is TGCGCCAGCAGCCCCGATCTAGCGGGAGGGGGCACAGATACGCAGTATTTT.

This clonotype was counted a few times. This chain connects TRBV18 to TRBJ1-4; TRBD1 might be the D (6 bases). V was clipped by 0 bases and J by 8 bases, with 13 bases between them. There are 15 residues in the CDR3. The germline V gene has CDR1 KGHSH and CDR2 LQKENI. CDR3 DNA: TGTGCCAGCTCACCACCGAACAGGGCGAGAGAAAAACTGTTTTTT. It codes for CASSPPNRAREKLFF.

This clonotype has ten or more counts. The gene calls are TRBV28 and TRBJ2-7; D may be TRBD1 (6 bases). CDR1 is MDHEN and CDR2 is SYDVKM in the germline V gene. This CDR3 has 15 residues. Trimming left V 7 bases short and J 0 bases short, with 16 bases between. The CDR3 loop reads CASTPGQYFSYEQYF. CDR3 coding DNA: TGTGCCAGCACCCCAGGACAGTATTTCTCCTACGAGCAGTACTTC.

This chain uses TRBV3-1 with TRBJ2-2; D possibly corresponds to TRBD2 (5 bases). Deletions cut 2 bases from V and 4 bases from J, with 11 bases between. The CDR3 covers 15 residues. Germline assignment: CDR1 LGHDT and CDR2 YNNKEL (reference sequence). Written as DNA, the CDR3 is TGTGCCAGCAGCCAAAGAGGGAGAGGCACCGGGGAGCTGTTTTTT. Residues: CASSQRGRGTGELFF.

This clonotype was detected only a few times. V gene TRBV27 combines with J gene TRBJ1-2, with a possible D match to TRBD1 (5 bases). The germline V gene has CDR1 MNHEY and CDR2 SMNVEV (reference sequence). The germline V and J ends were trimmed by 3 bases and 8 bases, with 13 bases remaining between them. This CDR3 has 13 amino acids. The CDR3 sequence: CASSFRDSRGYTF. For the CDR3, the DNA is TGTGCCAGCAGTTTCCGGGACTCCCGCGGCTACACCTTC.

The chain is built from TRBV20-1 and TRBJ2-1, with 7 bases aligning to TRBD1. J lost 5 bases, V lost 7 bases, and 8 bases had no gene match. Germline assignment: CDR1 DFQATT and CDR2 SNEGSKA (reference sequence). This CDR3 is built from 13 residues. CDR3 region: CSGLGTDHNEQFF. DNA for the CDR3: TGCAGTGGCTTGGGGACAGACCACAATGAGCAGTTCTTC.

The sample holds many counts of this clonotype. The chain uses TRBV27 and TRBJ2-3; the D gene is possibly TRBD2 (6 bases). Germline values: CDR1 MNHEY, CDR2 SMNVEV (reference sequence). Trimming stripped 10 bases from V and 3 bases from J, with 20 bases between. The CDR3 totals 15 residues. Here the CDR3 DNA reads TGTGCCAACACGACTAGACTGTGGGGGACAGATACGCAGTATTTT. It is translated as CANTTRLWGTDTQYF.

The V gene is TRBV5-4, the J gene TRBJ2-3, with D possibly being TRBD2 (7 bases). V was clipped by 4 bases and J by 3 bases, with 21 bases between them. The CDR3 has 17 residues. Germline CDR1 SGHNT, CDR2 YYREEE (reference sequence). In DNA form, the CDR3 reads TGTGCCAGCAGCCACCCTGGGGGGGCGGGGGTAACAGATACGCAGTATTTT. Amino acid sequence: CASSHPGGAGVTDTQYF. The full variable domain, rest sourced from reference TRBV5-4 and TRBJ2-3, is ETGVTQSPTHLIKTRGQQVTLRCSSQSGHNTVSWYQQALGQGPQFIFQYYREEENGRGNFPPRFSGLQFPNYSSELNVNALELDDSALYLCASSHPGGAGVTDTQYFGPGTRLTVL.

The chain carries TRBV2 and TRBJ2-5; no definite D call. V was cut by 7 bases and J by 1 base, with 16 bases left in between. Germline CDR1 SNHLY, CDR2 FYNNEI. The CDR3 spans 15 residues. CDR3 in amino acids: CASTPSPNSQETQYF. The CDR3 nucleotides are TGTGCCAGCACTCCTTCCCCGAACAGCCAAGAGACCCAGTACTTC.

The chain recombines TRBV5-1 with TRBJ2-7, with D tentatively TRBD1 (6 bases). This CDR3 contains 15 residues. Germline V gives CDR1 SGHRS, CDR2 YFSETQ. Trimming took 2 bases from V and 0 from J, leaving 12 bases between them. The DNA of the CDR3 is TGCGCCAGCAGCTTCGGCGACAGGAGCTCCTACGAGCAGTACTTC. Translated, it gives CASSFGDRSSYEQYF.

This clonotype was seen only a few times. The V call is TRBV10-3, the J call TRBJ2-7; 7 bases align to TRBD1. This CDR3 has 14 amino acids. V lost 7 bases to trimming and J lost 2 bases; unmatched junction nucleotides: 8. Germline V lookup: CDR1 ENHRY, CDR2 SYGVKD. CDR3 in amino acids: CAIKGRTGPYEQYF. Written as DNA, the CDR3 is TGTGCCATCAAAGGTAGGACAGGCCCCTACGAGCAGTACTTC.

This clonotype was picked up a small number of times. The V gene is TRBV10-3, the J gene TRBJ2-5, with 7 positions matching TRBD1. J was trimmed by 1 base and V by 2 bases; bases with no gene match: 1. CDR3 size: 14 residues. Germline CDR1 is ENHRY and CDR2 is SYGVKD. This CDR3 reads CAISEDRVQETQYF. The CDR3 nucleotides are TGTGCCATCAGTGAGGACAGGGTCCAAGAGACCCAGTACTTC.

This clonotype was picked up a small number of times. The rearrangement uses TRBV10-3 and TRBJ1-5, with 7 positions matching TRBD1. V trimming: 4 bases; J trimming: 4 bases; junction bases outside the gene matches: 7. Looked up from germline, CDR1 is ENHRY and CDR2 is SYGVKD. The CDR3 covers 15 residues. The CDR3 loop reads CAISVTGTVNQPQHF. The CDR3 nucleotides read TGTGCCATCAGTGTTACCGGGACAGTGAATCAGCCCCAGCATTTT.

V gene TRBV9 combines with J gene TRBJ2-3, with 11 bases fitting TRBD2. V shed 4 bases and J 0 bases; nucleotides not matched to a gene: 13. The CDR3 length is 19 residues. CDR1 and CDR2 from the germline V gene are SGDLS and YYNGEE. The CDR3 nucleotides read TGTGCCAGCAGCCCTCTCCTAGCGGGGGGCGGTCCGAGCACAGATACGCAGTATTTT. Protein product: CASSPLLAGGGPSTDTQYF.

This clonotype was picked up a small number of times. V is TRBV5-1 and J is TRBJ1-2; no firm D call. Germline-derived CDR1 and CDR2 are SGHRS and YFSETQ. The CDR3 sequence is 14 residues long. Trimming left V 3 bases short and J 7 bases short, with 16 bases between. CDR3 nucleotide sequence: TGCGCCAGCAGCTCTCAGGCCCAAGTGTCTGGCTACACCTTC. The encoded protein is CASSSQAQVSGYTF.

This clonotype was seen only a few times. This rearrangement joins TRBV19 to TRBJ2-1; 9 bases line up with TRBD2. J was trimmed by 7 bases and V by 0 bases; bases with no gene match: 19. This CDR3 spans 20 amino acids. Germline V gene data show CDR1 as LNHDA and CDR2 as SQIVND (reference sequence). DNA of the CDR3: TGTGCCAGTAGTATAGAATCGGGGGCCCCGGGTAGCGGGAGTAAAAATGAGCAGTTCTTC. It specifies CASSIESGAPGSGSKNEQFF.

This rearrangement joins TRBV6-2 or TRBV6-3 to TRBJ2-2; D is possibly TRBD1 (6 bases). The V end was cut by 7 bases, the J end by 9 bases, with 21 bases between. CDR1 and CDR2 from the germline V gene are MNHEY and SVGEGT. CDR3 length: 15 residues. The DNA of the CDR3 is TGTGCCAGCACCGCGTCGAGGGGGAGAGTAAGGGAGCTGTTTTTT. It encodes CASTASRGRVRELFF.

The table lists this clonotype with a count of one. This clone may be a read error of a much larger clone one base away. This is likely a read error, given that the CDR3 carries no conserved phenylalanine or tryptophan at its end. The rearrangement uses TRBV6-5 and TRBJ2-1; TRBD2 matches 9 bases. Germline CDR1 and CDR2: MNHEY and SVGAGI. The CDR3 is made up of 14 amino acids. The J segment lost 4 bases and the V segment lost 6 bases, leaving 4 bases of the junction unmatched. The CDR3 DNA follows: TGTGCCAGCAGGAAGCTAGCGGGATACAATGAGCAGTTCATC. Protein product: CASRKLAGYNEQFI.